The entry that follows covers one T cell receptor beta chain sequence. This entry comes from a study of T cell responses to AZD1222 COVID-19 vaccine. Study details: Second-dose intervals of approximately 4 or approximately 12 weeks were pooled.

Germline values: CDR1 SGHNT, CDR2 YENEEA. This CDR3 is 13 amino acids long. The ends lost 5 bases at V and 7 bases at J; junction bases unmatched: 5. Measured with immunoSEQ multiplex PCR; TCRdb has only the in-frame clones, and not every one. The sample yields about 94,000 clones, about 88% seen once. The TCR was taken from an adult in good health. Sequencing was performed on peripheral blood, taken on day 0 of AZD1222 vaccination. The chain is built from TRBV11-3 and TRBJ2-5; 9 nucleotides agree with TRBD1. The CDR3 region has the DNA TGTGCCAGCAGCACGGGACAGGGAAGGACCCAGTACTTC. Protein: CASSTGQGRTQYF.